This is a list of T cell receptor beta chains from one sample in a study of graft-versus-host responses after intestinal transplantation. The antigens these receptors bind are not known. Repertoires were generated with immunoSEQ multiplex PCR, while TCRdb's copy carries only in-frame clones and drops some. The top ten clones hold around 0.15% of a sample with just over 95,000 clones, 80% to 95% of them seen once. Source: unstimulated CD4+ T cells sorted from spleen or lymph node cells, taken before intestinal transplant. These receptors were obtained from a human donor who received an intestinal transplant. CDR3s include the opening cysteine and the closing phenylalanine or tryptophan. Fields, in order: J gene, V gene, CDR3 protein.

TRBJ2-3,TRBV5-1,CASSQAGADTQYF
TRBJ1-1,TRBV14,CASSLSRAGGAFF
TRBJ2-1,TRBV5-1,CASTWGGTGYNEQFF
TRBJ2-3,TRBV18,CASSPLRLAADTQYF
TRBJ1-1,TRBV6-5,CASSYSGQDTEAFF
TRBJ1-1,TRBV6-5,CASSWDRTNTEAFF
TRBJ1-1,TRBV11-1,CASSEGQGQNTEAFF
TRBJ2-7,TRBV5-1,CASRPLAGAYEQYF
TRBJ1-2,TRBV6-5,CASSYPGQGPYGYTF
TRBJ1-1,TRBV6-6,CASTSGRRGVNTEAFF
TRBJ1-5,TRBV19,CASRAGGRAGGAYSNQPQHF
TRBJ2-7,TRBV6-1,CASRVFLPLEQYF
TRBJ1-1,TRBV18,CASSQGGDTEAFF
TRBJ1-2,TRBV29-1,CSVERQGQSYTF
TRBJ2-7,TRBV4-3,CASSQGLATGQGYEQYF
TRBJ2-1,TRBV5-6,CASKVLARYNEQFF
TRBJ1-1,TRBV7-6,CASSLDPQDPYTEAFF
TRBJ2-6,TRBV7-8,CASSLLGAGANVLTF